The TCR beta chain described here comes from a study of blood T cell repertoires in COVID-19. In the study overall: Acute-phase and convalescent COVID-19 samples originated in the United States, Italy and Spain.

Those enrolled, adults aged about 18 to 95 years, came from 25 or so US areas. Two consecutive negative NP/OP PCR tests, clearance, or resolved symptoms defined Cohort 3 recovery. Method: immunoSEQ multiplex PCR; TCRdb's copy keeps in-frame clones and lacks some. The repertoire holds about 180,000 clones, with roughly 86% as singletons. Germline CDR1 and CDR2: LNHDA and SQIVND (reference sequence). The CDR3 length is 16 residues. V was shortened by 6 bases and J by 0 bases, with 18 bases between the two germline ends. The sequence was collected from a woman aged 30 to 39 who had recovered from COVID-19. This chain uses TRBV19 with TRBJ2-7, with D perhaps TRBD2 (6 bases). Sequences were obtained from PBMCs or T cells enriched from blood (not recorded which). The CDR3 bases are TGTGCCAGTAGCCTGGGAGGTAGAGGAGTCTCCTACGAGCAGTACTTC. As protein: CASSLGGRGVSYEQYF. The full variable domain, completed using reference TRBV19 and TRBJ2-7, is DGGITQSPKYLFRKEGQNVTLSCEQNLNHDAMYWYRQDPGQGLRLIYYSQIVNDFQKGDIAEGYSVSREKKESFPLTVTSAQKNPTAFYLCASSLGGRGVSYEQYFGPGTRLTVT.